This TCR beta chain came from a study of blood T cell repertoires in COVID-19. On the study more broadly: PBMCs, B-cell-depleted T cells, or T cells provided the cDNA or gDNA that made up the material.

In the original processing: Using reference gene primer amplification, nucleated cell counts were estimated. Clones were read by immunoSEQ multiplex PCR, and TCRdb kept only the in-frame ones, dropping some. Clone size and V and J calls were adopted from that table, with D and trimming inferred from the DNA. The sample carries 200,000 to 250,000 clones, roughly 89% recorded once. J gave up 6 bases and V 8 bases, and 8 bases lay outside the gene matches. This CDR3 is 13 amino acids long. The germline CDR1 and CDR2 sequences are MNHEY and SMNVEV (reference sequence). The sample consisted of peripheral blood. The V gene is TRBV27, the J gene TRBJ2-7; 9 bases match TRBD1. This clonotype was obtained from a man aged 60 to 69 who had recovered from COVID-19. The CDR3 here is CASGRDRVGEQYF. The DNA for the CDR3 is TGTGCCAGCGGAAGGGACAGGGTAGGCGAGCAGTACTTC.